The entry below describes one T cell receptor (beta chain). In its sample, this clone was seen a few times. Its antigen specificity is not known. No qualities accompany the bases; no much larger clone lies one base away. This sample was taken from a study of OX40 agonist ivuxolimab in advanced cancers. Regarding the research as a whole: Ivuxolimab, which targeted the costimulatory receptor OX40 (CD134), was an agonistic, fully human IgG2 monoclonal antibody. Partial responses occurred in three dose-escalation patients: two with cutaneous melanoma and one with hepatocellular carcinoma. Of the approximately 53 patients in dose escalation, about 20 had hepatocellular carcinoma, about 15 had melanoma, 9 had renal cell carcinoma and 9 had head and neck cancer. The paper reports the monotherapy dose-escalation portion (N = 52 patients) of the phase I ivuxolimab trial. A male proportion of 75% to 85% and a mean age of approximately 55 years, ranging from 23 to 79, were recorded for the dose-escalation cohort. Intravenous ivuxolimab was administered to patients every 2 weeks at six dose levels: 0.01, 0.1, 0.3, 1.5, 3 and 10 mg/kg. Peripheral TCRbeta sequencing aimed to test whether ivuxolimab altered TCR sequence diversity and caused clonal T-cell expansion. Prior anti-PD-1, anti-PD-L1 or anti-CTLA-4 therapy was permitted, and checkpoint inhibitors had been received by less than 45% of dose-escalation patients.

What the authors observed across the whole study: At doses of 0.1 to 3.0 mg/kg, clonal expansion of both CD4+ and CD8+ blood T cells was observed from baseline to week 6. In the 0.1-3.0 mg/kg groups, partial responders were among the patients with the lowest normalized peripheral clonal expansion, particularly in CD8+ T cells. The antigen specificity of the peripheral T cells that underwent clonal expansion was not determined. After ivuxolimab, expanded clones were on average more numerous among CD8+ T cells than among CD4+ T cells. Low levels of normalized T-cell clonal expansion were also seen in some patients who did not respond.

Patients with autoimmune disease history or receiving systemic immunosuppression were excluded from the trial. Peripheral blood for TCR sequencing was drawn from every dose cohort at baseline, at cycle 4 day 1 and at cycle 7 day 1. Samples were obtained from an open-label, multicenter, first-in-human phase I dose-escalation trial of ivuxolimab. Adults with locally advanced or metastatic head and neck squamous cell, hepatocellular, melanoma or renal cell carcinoma were enrolled in the trial. Before TCR sequencing, CD4+ T cells and CD8+ T cells were sorted from peripheral blood as separate populations. Genomic DNA was extracted from sorted cells for sequencing of the TCRbeta CDR3 region. The immunoSEQ Assay was used to sequence the TCRbeta CDR3 regions. Held by TCRdb, this immuneACCESS table contains in-frame sequences only and omits some clones. Under half of the omission traces to an unresolved V gene where checked; the cause of the rest is unknown. This sample comprises about 18,000 clones, about 80% of them detected only once. The ten top clones hold 35% to 55% of the sample.

The sequence was collected from an adult with an advanced solid tumor such as melanoma, head and neck, liver or kidney cancer. Sequencing used CD4+ or CD8+ T cells sorted from blood, obtained in a trial of the OX40 agonist ivuxolimab.

The DNA sequence reads TGCGCCAGCTCCCCGGGGGCCTCGAGCGAGCAGTACTTC. Its translation is CASSPGASSEQYF. The rearrangement joined TRBV4-3 to TRBJ2-7; the D gene assignment is perhaps TRBD1 or TRBD2, with each matching 6 bases. Relative to germline, V is 8 bases shorter and J is 6 bases shorter, with 17 bases between their ends. The germline V gene provides CDR1 LGHNA and CDR2 YSLEER. From cysteine to phenylalanine, the CDR3 is 13 amino acids long. The sequence is cut down to CDR3 DNA, 39 bases in frame from base 1.